Listed below are T cell receptor beta chains from one sample, sequenced in a study of cytomegalovirus exposure and HLA in healthy donors. The method was immunoSEQ multiplex PCR; TCRdb's version includes in-frame clones alone and lacks a portion of them. Of around 300,000 clones in the sample, about 75% were seen once. The material sequenced was PBMCs. Receptors were obtained from a female donor in good health and CMV-seronegative. CDR3s include the opening cysteine and the closing phenylalanine or tryptophan. D genes are given only for firm matches. The size entry is marked missing in some rows and otherwise reads once, few, many or a size class.

d_gene: TRBD1; abundance: -; j_gene: TRBJ2-4; v_gene: TRBV28; CDR3aa: CASSYPTGKIAKNIQYF; CDR3nt: TGTGCCAGCAGTTACCCGACAGGGAAAATAGCCAAAAACATTCAGTACTTC
d_gene: -; abundance: -; j_gene: TRBJ2-1; v_gene: TRBV2; CDR3aa: CASSEQTVLHEQFF; CDR3nt: TGTGCCAGCAGTGAACAGACTGTACTCCATGAGCAGTTCTTC
d_gene: TRBD2; abundance: -; j_gene: TRBJ2-5; v_gene: TRBV2; CDR3aa: CASSPTSGIPQYF; CDR3nt: TGTGCCAGCAGTCCGACTAGCGGGATCCCGCAGTACTTC
d_gene: -; abundance: -; j_gene: TRBJ1-2; v_gene: TRBV7-9; CDR3aa: CASSPTANYGYTF; CDR3nt: TGTGCCAGCAGCCCAACAGCTAACTATGGCTACACCTTC
d_gene: -; abundance: -; j_gene: TRBJ2-1; v_gene: TRBV4-1; CDR3aa: CASSPQARNEQFF; CDR3nt: TGCGCCAGCAGCCCGCAAGCTCGGAATGAGCAGTTCTTC
d_gene: TRBD2; abundance: few; j_gene: TRBJ2-3; v_gene: TRBV28; CDR3aa: CASSFTSGRGTDTQYF; CDR3nt: TGTGCCAGCAGTTTTACTAGCGGGAGGGGAACAGATACGCAGTATTTT
d_gene: TRBD1; abundance: -; j_gene: TRBJ2-5; v_gene: TRBV5-6; CDR3aa: CASSLGRGRVGETQYF; CDR3nt: TGTGCCAGCAGCTTGGGCAGGGGGCGGGTGGGAGAGACCCAGTACTTC
d_gene: -; abundance: -; j_gene: TRBJ2-3; v_gene: TRBV7-2; CDR3aa: CASSLFSGVRVDTQYF; CDR3nt: TGTGCCAGCAGCTTATTCTCGGGAGTGCGTGTAGATACGCAGTATTTT
d_gene: TRBD2; abundance: few; j_gene: TRBJ2-7; v_gene: TRBV9; CDR3aa: CASSVDGAGGDEQYF; CDR3nt: TGTGCCAGCAGCGTAGACGGAGCGGGAGGAGACGAGCAGTACTTC
d_gene: TRBD1; abundance: -; j_gene: TRBJ1-1; v_gene: TRBV9; CDR3aa: CASSVVEGAAMNTEAFF; CDR3nt: TGTGCCAGCAGCGTAGTGGAGGGGGCCGCAATGAACACTGAAGCTTTCTTT
d_gene: -; abundance: few; j_gene: TRBJ2-7; v_gene: TRBV29-1; CDR3aa: CSVEVAGSSYEQYF; CDR3nt: TGCAGCGTTGAAGTAGCAGGGTCCTCCTACGAGCAGTACTTC
d_gene: TRBD1; abundance: -; j_gene: TRBJ2-1; v_gene: TRBV5-6; CDR3aa: CASSKTGMGINEQFF; CDR3nt: TGTGCCAGCAGCAAGACAGGGATGGGGATCAATGAGCAGTTCTTC
d_gene: -; abundance: -; j_gene: TRBJ2-2; v_gene: TRBV7-6; CDR3aa: CASSLAASANTGELFF; CDR3nt: TGTGCCAGCAGCTTAGCGGCTAGCGCGAACACCGGGGAGCTGTTTTTT
d_gene: -; abundance: once; j_gene: TRBJ1-2; v_gene: TRBV5-1; CDR3aa: CASYRDGGDYGYTF; CDR3nt: TGCGCCAGCTACCGGGATGGGGGCGACTATGGCTACACCTTC
d_gene: -; abundance: -; j_gene: TRBJ1-2; v_gene: TRBV30; CDR3aa: CAWSLSAVSSDGYTF; CDR3nt: TGTGCCTGGAGTTTATCGGCGGTATCCAGTGATGGCTACACCTTC
d_gene: -; abundance: -; j_gene: TRBJ1-1; v_gene: TRBV5-1; CDR3aa: CASSPGPGKNTEAFF; CDR3nt: TGCGCCAGCAGCCCCGGGCCAGGGAAGAACACTGAAGCTTTCTTT
d_gene: TRBD2; abundance: -; j_gene: TRBJ2-7; v_gene: TRBV7-6; CDR3aa: CASSWTSGHEQYF; CDR3nt: TGTGCCAGCAGTTGGACTAGCGGGCACGAGCAGTACTTC
d_gene: TRBD1; abundance: -; j_gene: TRBJ1-5; v_gene: TRBV28; CDR3aa: CASSFGDSYNQPQHF; CDR3nt: TGTGCCAGCAGTTTCGGGGACAGCTACAATCAGCCCCAGCATTTT
d_gene: -; abundance: -; j_gene: TRBJ1-3; v_gene: TRBV5-1; CDR3aa: CASSLAGSGNTIYF; CDR3nt: TGCGCCAGCAGCCTGGCGGGATCTGGAAACACCATATATTTT
d_gene: -; abundance: -; j_gene: TRBJ2-6; v_gene: TRBV2; CDR3aa: CASSLDWAGANVLTF; CDR3nt: TGTGCCAGCAGCTTGGACTGGGCTGGGGCCAACGTCCTGACTTTC
d_gene: -; abundance: -; j_gene: TRBJ2-6; v_gene: TRBV27; CDR3aa: CASSPLPRDSGANVLTF; CDR3nt: TGTGCCAGCAGCCCCCTACCGCGCGACTCTGGGGCCAACGTCCTGACTTTC
d_gene: -; abundance: -; j_gene: TRBJ1-2; v_gene: TRBV20-1; CDR3aa: CSARGRSFYTF; CDR3nt: TGCAGTGCTAGGGGCAGAAGCTTCTACACCTTC
d_gene: -; abundance: few; j_gene: TRBJ2-1; v_gene: TRBV11-1; CDR3aa: CASSHSSRIPSSYNEQFF; CDR3nt: TGTGCCAGCAGCCATAGCTCCCGGATTCCCAGCTCCTACAATGAGCAGTTCTTC
d_gene: TRBD1; abundance: -; j_gene: TRBJ2-7; v_gene: TRBV2; CDR3aa: CASSEGQGATVFVYEQYF; CDR3nt: TGTGCCAGCAGTGAAGGACAGGGGGCGACCGTATTCGTATACGAGCAGTACTTC
d_gene: -; abundance: -; j_gene: TRBJ2-1; v_gene: TRBV27; CDR3aa: CASSSNQGLEGQFF; CDR3nt: TGTGCCAGCAGTTCAAATCAGGGGCTAGAGGGGCAGTTCTTC
d_gene: -; abundance: -; j_gene: TRBJ2-6; v_gene: TRBV29-1; CDR3aa: CSVDGQGANVLTF; CDR3nt: TGCAGCGTTGACGGTCAAGGGGCCAACGTCCTGACTTTC
d_gene: TRBD2; abundance: -; j_gene: TRBJ2-7; v_gene: TRBV7-2; CDR3aa: CASSFRSPLAGAYEQYF; CDR3nt: TGTGCCAGCAGCTTCAGAAGCCCACTAGCGGGGGCCTACGAGCAGTACTTC
d_gene: TRBD2; abundance: few; j_gene: TRBJ2-7; v_gene: TRBV14; CDR3aa: CASSQVFSGRAFDEQYF; CDR3nt: TGTGCCAGCAGCCAAGTATTCAGCGGGAGGGCTTTCGACGAGCAGTACTTC
d_gene: -; abundance: -; j_gene: TRBJ2-7; v_gene: TRBV7-9; CDR3aa: CASSSGVSYEQYF; CDR3nt: TGTGCCAGCAGCTCCGGGGTCTCCTACGAGCAGTACTTC
d_gene: -; abundance: -; j_gene: TRBJ1-5; v_gene: TRBV19; CDR3aa: CASSIEQGRQPQHF; CDR3nt: TGTGCCAGTAGTATAGAACAGGGACGACAGCCCCAGCATTTT
d_gene: TRBD1; abundance: few; j_gene: TRBJ1-3; v_gene: TRBV7-9; CDR3aa: CASSLAGQGGKSSGNTIYF; CDR3nt: TGTGCCAGCAGCTTAGCGGGACAGGGGGGCAAGAGCTCTGGAAACACCATATATTTT
d_gene: -; abundance: few; j_gene: TRBJ1-2; v_gene: TRBV19; CDR3aa: CASSIAGPSGFGYTF; CDR3nt: TGTGCCAGTAGTATCGCGGGACCTTCAGGCTTTGGCTACACCTTC
d_gene: TRBD1; abundance: -; j_gene: TRBJ1-6; v_gene: TRBV6-6; CDR3aa: CASSYSGDRVSPLHF; CDR3nt: TGTGCCAGCAGTTACTCAGGGGACAGGGTTTCACCCCTCCACTTT
d_gene: TRBD1; abundance: -; j_gene: TRBJ1-1; v_gene: TRBV5-4; CDR3aa: CASSLARGRGTEAFF; CDR3nt: TGTGCCAGCAGCTTGGCCAGGGGGCGCGGCACTGAAGCTTTCTTT
d_gene: TRBD2; abundance: once; j_gene: TRBJ2-1; v_gene: TRBV4-1; CDR3aa: CASSQGERTSDNEQFF; CDR3nt: TGCGCCAGCAGCCAAGGTGAACGGACTAGCGACAATGAGCAGTTCTTC
d_gene: TRBD1; abundance: -; j_gene: TRBJ1-1; v_gene: TRBV27; CDR3aa: CASSLRPPGQGNTEAFF; CDR3nt: TGTGCCAGCAGTTTAAGGCCCCCGGGACAGGGGAACACTGAAGCTTTCTTT
d_gene: TRBD2; abundance: -; j_gene: TRBJ2-7; v_gene: TRBV7-6; CDR3aa: CASSPAGTIYEQYF; CDR3nt: TGTGCCAGCAGCCCCGCGGGGACTATTTACGAGCAGTACTTC
d_gene: -; abundance: -; j_gene: TRBJ1-2; v_gene: TRBV6-1; CDR3aa: CASGRPGGYTF; CDR3nt: TGTGCCAGCGGGAGGCCTGGAGGCTACACCTTC
d_gene: TRBD1; abundance: -; j_gene: TRBJ2-5; v_gene: TRBV5-5; CDR3aa: CASSRGQGSFSETQYF; CDR3nt: TGTGCCAGCAGCAGAGGACAGGGGTCTTTTTCGGAGACCCAGTACTTC
d_gene: -; abundance: -; j_gene: TRBJ1-3; v_gene: TRBV2; CDR3aa: CASGPGNTLRGNTIYF; CDR3nt: TGTGCCAGCGGGCCAGGGAACACCTTGAGGGGAAACACCATATATTTT
d_gene: TRBD1; abundance: once; j_gene: TRBJ2-7; v_gene: TRBV4-2; CDR3aa: CASSQQETGGEQYF; CDR3nt: TGTGCCAGCAGCCAGCAGGAGACAGGGGGCGAGCAGTACTTC
d_gene: TRBD2; abundance: -; j_gene: TRBJ2-7; v_gene: TRBV7-8; CDR3aa: CASSGTSGPYEQYF; CDR3nt: TGTGCCAGTTCCGGGACTAGCGGTCCCTACGAGCAGTACTTC
d_gene: -; abundance: -; j_gene: TRBJ2-5; v_gene: TRBV21-1; CDR3aa: CASSKGTGKTETQYF; CDR3nt: TGTGCCAGCAGCAAAGGGACAGGGAAGACAGAGACCCAGTACTTC
d_gene: TRBD1; abundance: few; j_gene: TRBJ2-7; v_gene: TRBV6-5; CDR3aa: CASRPRDRTLYEQYF; CDR3nt: TGTGCCAGCAGGCCCCGGGACAGAACACTCTACGAGCAGTACTTC
d_gene: -; abundance: few; j_gene: TRBJ1-5; v_gene: TRBV30; CDR3aa: CAWSNRADQPQHF; CDR3nt: TGTGCCTGGAGTAACAGGGCCGATCAGCCCCAGCATTTT
d_gene: TRBD1; abundance: -; j_gene: TRBJ1-4; v_gene: TRBV7-6; CDR3aa: CASSPDPLQGVYEKLFF; CDR3nt: TGTGCCAGCAGCCCGGACCCCCTTCAGGGGGTATATGAAAAACTGTTTTTT
d_gene: -; abundance: -; j_gene: TRBJ1-5; v_gene: TRBV4-1; CDR3aa: CASSQGQGPNQPQHF; CDR3nt: TGCGCCAGCAGCCAAGGCCAGGGGCCGAATCAGCCCCAGCATTTT
d_gene: -; abundance: -; j_gene: TRBJ1-1; v_gene: TRBV7-9; CDR3aa: CASSREQETAFF; CDR3nt: TGTGCCAGCAGCCGAGAACAGGAGACAGCTTTCTTT
d_gene: -; abundance: few; j_gene: TRBJ2-5; v_gene: TRBV7-9; CDR3aa: CPSSRFRDTQETQYF; CDR3nt: TGTCCCAGCAGCCGATTCCGGGACACCCAAGAGACCCAGTACTTC